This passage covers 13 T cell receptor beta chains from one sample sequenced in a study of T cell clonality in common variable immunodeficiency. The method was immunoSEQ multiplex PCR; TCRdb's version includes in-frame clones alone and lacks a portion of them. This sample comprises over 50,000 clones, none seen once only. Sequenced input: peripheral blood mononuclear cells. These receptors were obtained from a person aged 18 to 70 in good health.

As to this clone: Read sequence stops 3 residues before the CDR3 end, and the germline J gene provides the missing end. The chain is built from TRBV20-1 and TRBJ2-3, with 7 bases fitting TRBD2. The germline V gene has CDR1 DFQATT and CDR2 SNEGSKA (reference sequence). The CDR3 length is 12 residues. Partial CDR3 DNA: TGCAGCCACAAGCGGGACACAGATACG. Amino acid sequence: CSHKRDTDT. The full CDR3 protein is CSHKRDTDTQYF.

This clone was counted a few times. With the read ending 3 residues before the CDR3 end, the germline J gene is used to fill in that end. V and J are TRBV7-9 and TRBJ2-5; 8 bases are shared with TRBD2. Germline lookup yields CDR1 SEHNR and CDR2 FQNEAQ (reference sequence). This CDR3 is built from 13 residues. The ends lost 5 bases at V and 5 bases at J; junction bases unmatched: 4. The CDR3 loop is CASSAGTRETQYF. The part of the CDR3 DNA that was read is TGTGCCAGCAGCGCCGGGACTAGGGAGACC.

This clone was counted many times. CDR3 loop: CASSRSGYTDTQYF. The CDR3 bases that were read are TGTGCCAGCAGCCGGAGCGGATACACAGATACG. The gene calls are TRBV7-6 and TRBJ2-3; D may be TRBD2 (5 bases). Read sequence stops 3 residues before the CDR3 end, and the germline J gene provides the missing end. V gave up 5 bases and J gave up 2 bases, with 11 bases separating them. In germline, CDR1 is SGHVS, CDR2 FNYEAQ. This CDR3 comprises 14 residues.

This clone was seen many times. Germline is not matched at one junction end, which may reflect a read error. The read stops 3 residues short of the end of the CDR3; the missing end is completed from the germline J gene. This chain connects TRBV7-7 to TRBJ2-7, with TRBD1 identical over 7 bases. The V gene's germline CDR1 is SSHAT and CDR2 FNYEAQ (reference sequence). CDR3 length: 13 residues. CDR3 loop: CASSLSQGYEQYF. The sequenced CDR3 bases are TGTGCTAGCAGCCTCTCACAGGGGTACGAG.

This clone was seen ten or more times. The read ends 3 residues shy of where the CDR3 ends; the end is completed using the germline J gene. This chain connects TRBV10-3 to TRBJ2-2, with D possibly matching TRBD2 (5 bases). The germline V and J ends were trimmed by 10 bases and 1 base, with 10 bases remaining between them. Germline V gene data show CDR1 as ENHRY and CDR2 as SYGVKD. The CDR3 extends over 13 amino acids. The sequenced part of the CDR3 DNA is TGTGCCACCGTGGACTGGAACACCGGGGAG. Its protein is CATVDWNTGE. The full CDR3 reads CATVDWNTGELFF.

The CDR3 DNA, read in part, is TGTGCCAGCAGCACGGACAGATACGAG. This sequence encodes CASSTDRYE. The whole CDR3 sequence reads CASSTDRYEQYF. The chain recombines TRBV7-9 with TRBJ2-7; the D gene is possibly TRBD1 (6 bases). The observed sequence ends 3 residues before the CDR3 terminus, with the missing tail filled in from the germline J gene. V lost 5 bases and J lost 4, with 9 bases in between. In germline, CDR1 is SEHNR, CDR2 FQNEAQ (reference sequence). This CDR3 comprises 12 residues.

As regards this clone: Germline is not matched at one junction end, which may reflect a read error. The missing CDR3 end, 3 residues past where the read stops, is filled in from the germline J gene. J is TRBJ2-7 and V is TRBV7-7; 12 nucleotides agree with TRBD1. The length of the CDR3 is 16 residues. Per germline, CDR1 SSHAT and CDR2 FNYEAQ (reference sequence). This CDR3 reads CASSPGTGGWMGEQYF. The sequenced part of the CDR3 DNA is TGTGCTAGCAGCCCCGGGACAGGGGGCTGGATGGGCGAG.

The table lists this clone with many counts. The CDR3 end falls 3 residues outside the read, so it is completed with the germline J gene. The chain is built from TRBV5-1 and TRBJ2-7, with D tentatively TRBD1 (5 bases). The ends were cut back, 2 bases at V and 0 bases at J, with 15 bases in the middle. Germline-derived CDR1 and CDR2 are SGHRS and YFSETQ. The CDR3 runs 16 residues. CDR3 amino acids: CASSFTGLTYSYEQYF. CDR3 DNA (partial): TGCGCCAGCAGCTTCACAGGCCTAACATACTCCTACGAG. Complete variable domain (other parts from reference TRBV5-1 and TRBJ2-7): KAGVTQTPRYLIKTRGQQVTLSCSPISGHRSVSWYQQTPGQGLQFLFEYFSETQRNKGNFPGRFSGRQFSNSRSEMNVSTLELGDSALYLCASSFTGLTYSYEQYFGPGTRLTVT.

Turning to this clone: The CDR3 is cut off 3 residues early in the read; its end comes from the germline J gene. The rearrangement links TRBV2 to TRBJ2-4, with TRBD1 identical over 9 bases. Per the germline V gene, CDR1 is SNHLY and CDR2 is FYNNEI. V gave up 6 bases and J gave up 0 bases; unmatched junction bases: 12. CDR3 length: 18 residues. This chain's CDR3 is CASREPGTGTLAKNIQYF. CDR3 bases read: TGTGCCAGCAGGGAGCCCGGGACAGGGACATTAGCCAAAAACATT.

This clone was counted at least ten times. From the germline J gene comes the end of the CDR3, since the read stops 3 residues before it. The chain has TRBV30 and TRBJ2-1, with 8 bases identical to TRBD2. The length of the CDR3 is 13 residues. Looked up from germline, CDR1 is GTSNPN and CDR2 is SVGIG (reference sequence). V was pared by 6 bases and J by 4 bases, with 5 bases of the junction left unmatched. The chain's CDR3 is CACPTSGYNEQFF. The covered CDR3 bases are TGTGCCTGCCCCACTAGCGGTTACAATGAG.

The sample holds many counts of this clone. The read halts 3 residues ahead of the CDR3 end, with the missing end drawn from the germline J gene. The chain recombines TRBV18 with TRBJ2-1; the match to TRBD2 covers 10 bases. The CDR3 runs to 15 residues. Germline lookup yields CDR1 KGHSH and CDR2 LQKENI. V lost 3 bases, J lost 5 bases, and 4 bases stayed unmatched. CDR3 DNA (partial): TGTGCCAGCTCACCGGCGCTAGCGGGAGACAATGAG. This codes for CASSPALAGDNE. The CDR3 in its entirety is CASSPALAGDNEQFF.

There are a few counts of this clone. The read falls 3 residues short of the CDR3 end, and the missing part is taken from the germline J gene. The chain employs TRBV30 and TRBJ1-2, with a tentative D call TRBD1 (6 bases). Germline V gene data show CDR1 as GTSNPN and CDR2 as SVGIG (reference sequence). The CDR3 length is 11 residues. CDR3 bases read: TGTGCCTGGATCGGGGGGCGAGGC. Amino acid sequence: CAWIGGRG. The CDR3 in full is CAWIGGRGYTF. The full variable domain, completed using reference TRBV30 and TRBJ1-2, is SQTIHQWPATLVQPVGSPLSLECTVEGTSNPNLYWYRQAAGRGLQLLFYSVGIGQISSEVPQNLSASRPQDRQFILSSKKLLLSDSGFYLCAWIGGRGYTFGSGTRLTVV.

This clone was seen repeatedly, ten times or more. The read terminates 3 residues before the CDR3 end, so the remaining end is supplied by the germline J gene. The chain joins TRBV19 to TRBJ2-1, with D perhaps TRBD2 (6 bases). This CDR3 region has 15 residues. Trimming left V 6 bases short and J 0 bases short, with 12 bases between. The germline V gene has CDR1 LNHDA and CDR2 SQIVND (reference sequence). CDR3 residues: CASRPWGDSYNEQFF. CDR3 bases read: TGTGCCAGTAGACCTTGGGGGGACTCCTACAATGAG. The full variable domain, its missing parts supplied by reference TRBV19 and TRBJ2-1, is DGGITQSPKYLFRKEGQNVTLSCEQNLNHDAMYWYRQDPGQGLRLIYYSQIVNDFQKGDIAEGYSVSREKKESFPLTVTSAQKNPTAFYLCASRPWGDSYNEQFFGPGTRLTVL.